The sequence of this T cell receptor (beta chain) was determined in a study of Graves' ophthalmopathy and Graves' hyperthyroidism. Study-wide background: Peripheral blood was collected at initial diagnosis, before any treatment.

The diagnostic workup employed clinical symptoms, serum thyroxine, TRAb, thyroid ultrasound and orbital computed tomography. The germline gives CDR1 MNHNS, CDR2 SASEGT. The CDR3 has 14 amino acids. V shed 8 bases and J shed 2 bases, with 15 bases lying between them. Study results and limitations: Blood samples also showed most expanded thyroid clonotypes exceeding 0.001 frequency. Sensitivity reached less than 71% and specificity about 78% when the model predicted ophthalmopathy progression.

Concerning this clonotype itself: Its specificity is unknown.

CDR3 regions of TCR beta were amplified from RNA transcripts. A first-round RT-PCR used HTBI primers, followed by a second-round multiplex PCR. TCRdb itself ran the multiplex PCR reads through MiXCR, one entry per CDR3 protein. The table shows about 400,000 distinct CDR3 sequences, with about 16% occurring only once. The chain recombines TRBV6-1 with TRBJ1-1; weak D call: TRBD1 (5 bases). The specimen sequenced was peripheral blood. The clonotype originates from a woman aged 18-30 years with Graves' ophthalmopathy. In DNA form, the CDR3 reads TGTGCCAGCTGTACCACCGGGACTAACACTGAAGCTTTCTTT. Amino acid sequence: CASCTTGTNTEAFF.